The 15 T cell receptor beta chains below come from one sample, sequenced in a study of chemoradiotherapy in HPV16-positive cancers. Profiled with immunoSEQ multiplex PCR; TCRdb holds only in-frame clones, not every one. The profile shows 5,000 to 8,000 clones, 83% of them singletons. The sequences come from tumor tissue, collected from a patient who underwent chemoradiotherapy. These receptors originate from a human donor with HPV-associated anogenital cancer.

This rearrangement joins TRBV9 to TRBJ2-2; D is unclear. The CDR3 spans 15 residues. V dropped 2 bases and J dropped 4 bases, with 12 bases sitting between them. The germline V gene has CDR1 SGDLS and CDR2 YYNGEE. Here the CDR3 DNA reads TGTGCCAGCAGCGTTCGTGGAGTGGGCACCGGGGAGCTGTTTTTT. Translated, it gives CASSVRGVGTGELFF.

The chain uses TRBV27 and TRBJ1-5; D perhaps matches TRBD1 (5 bases). V was shortened by 2 bases and J by 7 bases, with 12 bases between the two germline ends. The CDR3 totals 14 residues. Germline V gives CDR1 MNHEY, CDR2 SMNVEV (reference sequence). This CDR3 reads CASSLNGAVQPQHF. The CDR3 bases are TGTGCCAGCAGTTTAAACGGGGCCGTCCAGCCCCAGCATTTT.

Remarks on this clone: Different DNA sequences within this sample yield the same CDR3. The chain joins TRBV6-5 to TRBJ2-1; a weak D match, TRBD1 (5 bases). Trimming cost V 6 bases and J 7 bases, with 19 bases left between them. Germline loops: CDR1 MNHEY, CDR2 SVGAGI. The CDR3 consists of 15 residues. The CDR3 region has the DNA TGTGCCAGCAGAACAGATACAGGAGCGTGGAATGAGCAGTTCTTC. This translates into CASRTDTGAWNEQFF.

The gene calls are TRBV6-5 and TRBJ2-7, with a possible D match to TRBD1 (5 bases). Germline V lookup: CDR1 MNHEY, CDR2 SVGAGI. Between the trimmed V and J ends, which lost 0 bases and 3 bases, there was a span of 9 bases. The CDR3 consists of 14 residues. CDR3 sequence (DNA): TGTGCCAGCAGTTACTCGAATAGGGGCTACGAGCAGTACTTC. Its protein is CASSYSNRGYEQYF.

The chain links TRBV2 to TRBJ2-3, with 15 bases identical to TRBD2. Germline V gives CDR1 SNHLY, CDR2 FYNNEI. The CDR3 totals 17 residues. With 9 bases clipped from V and 4 bases from J, the junction kept 11 bases outside the gene matches. DNA for the CDR3: TGTGCCAGACGGGGTCCGGGACTAGCGGGGGGCTCAGATACGCAGTATTTT. It encodes CARRGPGLAGGSDTQYF.

This sequence joins TRBV10-3 and TRBJ1-5; D is unresolved. The CDR3 is 17 amino acids. The germline gives CDR1 ENHRY, CDR2 SYGVKD. Trimming left V 6 bases short and J 0 bases short, with 18 bases between. The CDR3 DNA reads as TGTGCCATCAGACCGGGCCGTAATTCACATAGCAATCAGCCCCAGCATTTT. Translated: CAIRPGRNSHSNQPQHF.

The rearrangement links TRBV28 to TRBJ2-7; 10 bases fit TRBD1. J lost 6 bases, V lost 3 bases, and 5 bases had no gene match. The length of the CDR3 is 14 residues. Germline V gene sequence: CDR1 MDHEN, CDR2 SYDVKM. This CDR3 is CASSFAGQGGEQYF. The CDR3 bases are TGTGCCAGCAGTTTTGCCGGACAGGGGGGCGAGCAGTACTTC.

The chain employs TRBV12-5 and TRBJ1-3, with D unresolved. The CDR3 spans 16 residues. The germline CDR1 and CDR2 sequences are LGHNT and FRNRAP. Between the trimmed V and J ends, which lost 4 bases and 0 bases, there was a span of 13 bases. In nucleotides, the CDR3 is TGTGCTAGTGGTTCCCGCAAGGCCCACTCTGGAAACACCATATATTTT. Translating gives CASGSRKAHSGNTIYF.

The V and J genes are TRBV6-1 and TRBJ2-7, with 12 bases that match TRBD2. CDR3 length equals 16 residues. CDR1 and CDR2 from the germline V gene are MNHNS and SASEGT. V lost 3 bases and J lost 5; bases outside the gene matches: 8. The CDR3 sequence is CASSDRTSGGSHEQYF. The CDR3 DNA reads as TGTGCCAGCAGTGACCGAACTAGCGGGGGGTCCCACGAGCAGTACTTC.

The rearrangement joins TRBV29-1 to TRBJ2-7; weak D call: TRBD1 (5 bases). V was clipped by 1 base and J by 0 bases, with 7 bases between them. Germline V gene data show CDR1 as SQVTM and CDR2 as ANQGSEA. This CDR3 has 13 amino acids. CDR3 loop: CSVEGQSSYEQYF. Written as DNA, the CDR3 is TGCAGCGTTGAAGGACAGAGCTCCTACGAGCAGTACTTC.

The chain combines TRBV28 with TRBJ1-5; D is uncertain. In germline, CDR1 is MDHEN, CDR2 SYDVKM. The CDR3 length is 12 residues. V lost 6 bases and J lost 7, with 10 bases in between. Here the CDR3 DNA reads TGTGCCAGCAGCCGTTCACGGCAGCCCCAGCATTTT. Protein sequence: CASSRSRQPQHF.

The count of this clone is one. The chain joins TRBV5-6 to TRBJ1-5; maybe TRBD1 (5 bases). The CDR3 is 15 amino acids. The V end lost 0 bases, the J end lost 4 bases, and 11 bases lay between the germline ends. Germline V gives CDR1 SGHDT, CDR2 YYEEEE. The CDR3 DNA reads as TGTGCCAGCAGCTTGGGCGGGGGGATGAATCAGCCCCAGCATTTT. This translates into CASSLGGGMNQPQHF.

The V call is TRBV5-4, the J call TRBJ2-2; TRBD2 agrees at 14 bases. The V segment lost 4 bases and the J segment 6 bases; nucleotides outside the gene matches: 11. The CDR3 covers 18 residues. Per germline, CDR1 SGHNT and CDR2 YYREEE (reference sequence). The chain's CDR3 is CASSTPGLAGEGSGELFF. The CDR3 DNA sequence: TGTGCCAGCAGCACCCCGGGACTAGCGGGAGAGGGGTCCGGGGAGCTGTTTTTT.

The chain links TRBV18 to TRBJ1-5; D remains ambiguous. The V end lost 3 bases, the J end lost 0 bases, and 9 bases lay between the germline ends. Germline assignment: CDR1 KGHSH and CDR2 LQKENI. The CDR3 is 15 residues long. The chain's CDR3 is CASSPRHHSNQPQHF. In nucleotides, the CDR3 is TGTGCCAGCTCACCTAGACACCATAGCAATCAGCCCCAGCATTTT.

The chain employs TRBV6-5 and TRBJ2-5; D unclear. V was cut by 0 bases and J by 4 bases, with 12 bases left in between. In germline, CDR1 is MNHEY, CDR2 SVGAGI. CDR3 length: 15 amino acids. The CDR3 here is CASSYSGGLRETQYF. Here the CDR3 DNA reads TGTGCCAGCAGTTACTCCGGTGGGCTGAGAGAGACCCAGTACTTC.